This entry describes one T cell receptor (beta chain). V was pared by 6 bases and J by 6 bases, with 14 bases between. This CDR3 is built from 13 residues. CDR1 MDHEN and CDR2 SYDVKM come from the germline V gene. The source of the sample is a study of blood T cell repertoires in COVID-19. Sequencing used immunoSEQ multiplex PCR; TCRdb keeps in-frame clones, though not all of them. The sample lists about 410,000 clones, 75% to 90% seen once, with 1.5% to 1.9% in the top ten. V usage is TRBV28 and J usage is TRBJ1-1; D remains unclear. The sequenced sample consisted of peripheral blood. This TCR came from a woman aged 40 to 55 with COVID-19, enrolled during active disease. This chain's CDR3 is CASSPVFRAEAFF. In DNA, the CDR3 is TGTGCCAGCAGCCCGGTTTTTCGGGCTGAAGCTTTCTTT. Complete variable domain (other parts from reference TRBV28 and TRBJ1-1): DVKVTQSSRYLVKRTGEKVFLECVQDMDHENMFWYRQDPGLGLRLIYFSYDVKMKEKGDIPEGYSVSREKKERFSLILESASTNQTSMYLCASSPVFRAEAFFGQGTRLTVV.